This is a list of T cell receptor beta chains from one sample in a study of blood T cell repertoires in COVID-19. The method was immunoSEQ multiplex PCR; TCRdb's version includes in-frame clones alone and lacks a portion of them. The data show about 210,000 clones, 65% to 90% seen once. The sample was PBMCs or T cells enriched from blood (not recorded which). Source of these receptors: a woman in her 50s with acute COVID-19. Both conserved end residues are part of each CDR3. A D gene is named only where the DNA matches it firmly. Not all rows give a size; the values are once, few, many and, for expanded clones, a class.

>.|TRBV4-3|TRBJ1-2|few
CASSQDLARWNGYTF
TGCGCCAGCAGCCAAGATCTCGCCAGGTGGAATGGCTACACCTTC
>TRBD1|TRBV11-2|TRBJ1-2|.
CASSSLKGTEGALFGYTF
TGTGCCAGCAGCTCACTGAAGGGCACTGAGGGGGCGCTTTTTGGCTACACCTTC
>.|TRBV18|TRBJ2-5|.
CASSPGITETQYF
TGTGCCAGCTCACCCGGGATAACAGAGACCCAGTACTTC
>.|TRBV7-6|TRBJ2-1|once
CASSVQMNSYNEQFF
TGTGCCAGCAGCGTACAGATGAACTCCTACAATGAGCAGTTCTTC
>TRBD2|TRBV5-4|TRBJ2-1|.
CASSFGGNEQFF
TGTGCCAGCAGCTTCGGGGGGAATGAGCAGTTCTTC
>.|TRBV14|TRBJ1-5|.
CASSWAGGSNQPQHF
TGTGCCAGCAGCTGGGCCGGGGGTAGCAATCAGCCCCAGCATTTT
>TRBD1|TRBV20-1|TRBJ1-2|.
CSASSTGQGIGGYGYTF
TGCAGTGCTAGTTCTACGGGACAGGGTATTGGGGGATATGGCTACACCTTC
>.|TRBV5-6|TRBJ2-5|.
CASSLRSGQETQYF
TGTGCCAGCAGCTTGCGGTCAGGCCAAGAGACCCAGTACTTC
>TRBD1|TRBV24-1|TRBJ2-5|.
CATSGTGGDQETQYF
TGTGCCACCAGTGGGACAGGGGGGGACCAAGAGACCCAGTACTTC
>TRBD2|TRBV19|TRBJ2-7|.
CASTTAVGGSGEQYF
TGTGCCAGTACCACCGCCGTCGGCGGGAGCGGAGAGCAGTACTTC
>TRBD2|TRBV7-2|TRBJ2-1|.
CASSFGLAEQFF
TGTGCCAGCAGCTTCGGACTAGCCGAGCAGTTCTTC
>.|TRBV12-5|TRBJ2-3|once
CASGLYVGGTDTQYF
TGTGCTAGTGGTTTGTACGTAGGGGGCACAGATACGCAGTATTTT
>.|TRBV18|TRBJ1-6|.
CASSTQDNSPLHF
TGTGCCAGCTCCACACAGGATAATTCACCCCTCCACTTT
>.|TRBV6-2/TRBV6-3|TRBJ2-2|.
CASSYSTELVPNTGELFF
TGTGCCAGCAGTTACTCGACGGAGCTCGTTCCTAACACCGGGGAGCTGTTTTTT
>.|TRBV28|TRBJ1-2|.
CASYTVNNGYTF
TGTGCCAGCTACACAGTAAACAATGGCTACACCTTC
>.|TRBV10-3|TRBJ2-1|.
CASGRAYNEQFF
TGTGCTTCCGGGCGGGCCTACAATGAGCAGTTCTTC
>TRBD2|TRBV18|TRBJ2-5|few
CASSPPGLAVQETQYF
TGTGCCAGCTCACCACCGGGACTAGCAGTTCAAGAGACCCAGTACTTC
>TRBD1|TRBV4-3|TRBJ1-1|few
CASSQQGQSNTEAFF
TGCGCCAGCAGCCAACAGGGACAGTCGAACACTGAAGCTTTCTTT
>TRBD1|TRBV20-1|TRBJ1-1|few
CSASIAGGNTEAFF
TGCAGTGCTAGTATAGCAGGGGGGAACACTGAAGCTTTCTTT
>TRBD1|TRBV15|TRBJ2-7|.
CATSRGGTGRNEQYF
TGTGCCACCAGCAGAGGAGGGACAGGGAGGAACGAGCAGTACTTC
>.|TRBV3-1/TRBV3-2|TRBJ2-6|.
CASSQARSSGANVLTF
TGTGCCAGCAGCCAGGCTAGGAGCTCTGGGGCCAACGTCCTGACTTTC
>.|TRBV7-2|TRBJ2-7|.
CASSLGQVTYEQYF
TGTGCCAGCAGCTTAGGGCAAGTCACCTACGAGCAGTACTTC
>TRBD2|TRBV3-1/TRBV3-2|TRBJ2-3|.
CASSQVEGTSLRNF
TGTGCCAGCAGCCAAGTGGAAGGGACTAGCTTGCGGAATTTT
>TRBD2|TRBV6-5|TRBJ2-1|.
CASRMTSGMYNEQFF
TGTGCCAGCAGAATGACTAGCGGGATGTACAATGAGCAGTTCTTC
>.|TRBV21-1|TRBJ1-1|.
CASSKAGRVAAEAFF
TGTGCCAGCAGCAAAGCGGGCAGGGTGGCGGCTGAAGCTTTCTTT
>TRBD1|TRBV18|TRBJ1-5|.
CASSPGTANQPQHF
TGTGCCAGCTCCCCCGGGACAGCGAATCAGCCCCAGCATTTT
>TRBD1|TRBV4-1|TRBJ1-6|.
CASCPTGAANSPLHF
TGCGCCAGCTGCCCGACAGGGGCGGCTAATTCACCCCTCCACTTT
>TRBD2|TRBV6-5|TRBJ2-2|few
CASSYGVGGSTGELFF
TGTGCCAGCAGTTACGGTGTAGGCGGGAGCACCGGGGAGCTGTTTTTT
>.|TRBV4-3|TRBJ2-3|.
CASSQARGTDTQYF
TGCGCCAGCAGCCAAGCCCGGGGAACAGATACGCAGTATTTT
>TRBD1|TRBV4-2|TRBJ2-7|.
CASSQEGGDASYEQYF
TGTGCCAGCAGCCAAGAAGGGGGCGACGCGTCCTACGAGCAGTACTTC
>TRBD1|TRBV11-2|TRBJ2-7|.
CASRLPGQLYEQYF
TGTGCCAGCAGACTCCCGGGACAGCTCTACGAGCAGTACTTC
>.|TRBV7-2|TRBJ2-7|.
CASSYGLIREQYF
TGTGCCAGCAGCTACGGACTAATACGCGAGCAGTACTTC
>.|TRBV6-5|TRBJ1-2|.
CASSPLANYGYTF
TGTGCCAGCAGCCCCCTAGCTAACTATGGCTACACCTTC
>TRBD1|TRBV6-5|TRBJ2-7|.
CASSLTGSYEQYF
TGTGCCAGCAGTCTGACAGGGAGCTACGAGCAGTACTTC
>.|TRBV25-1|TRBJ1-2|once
CASSPIDRSNYGYTF
TGTGCCAGCAGCCCGATCGACAGATCTAACTATGGCTACACCTTC
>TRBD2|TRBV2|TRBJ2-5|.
CASRGVGETQYF
TGTGCCAGCCGGGGGGTTGGAGAGACCCAGTACTTC
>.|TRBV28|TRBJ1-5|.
CASPKPGSLGNQPQHF
TGTGCCAGCCCGAAACCGGGGAGCTTGGGCAATCAGCCCCAGCATTTT
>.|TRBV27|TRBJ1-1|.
CASSSIGGANTEAFF
TGTGCCAGCAGTTCAATCGGGGGGGCCAACACTGAAGCTTTCTTT
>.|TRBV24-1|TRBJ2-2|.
CATSDNTGSNTGELFF
TGTGCCACCAGTGACAATACAGGGAGCAACACCGGGGAGCTGTTTTTT
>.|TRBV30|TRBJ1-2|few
CAWGPGKGGYTF
TGTGCCTGGGGACCGGGAAAAGGTGGCTACACCTTC
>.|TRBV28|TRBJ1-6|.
CASSLGRSYNSPLHF
TGTGCCAGCAGTTTAGGCCGCTCCTATAATTCACCCCTCCACTTT
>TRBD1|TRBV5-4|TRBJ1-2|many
CASRAGTGGGYTF
TGTGCCAGCAGGGCCGGGACAGGCGGTGGCTACACCTTC
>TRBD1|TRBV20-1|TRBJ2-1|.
CSARQGAEQFF
TGCAGTGCGCGACAGGGGGCTGAGCAGTTCTTC
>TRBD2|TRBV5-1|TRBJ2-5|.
CASSSLAGEGETQYF
TGCGCCAGCAGTAGCCTGGCGGGAGAGGGGGAGACCCAGTACTTC
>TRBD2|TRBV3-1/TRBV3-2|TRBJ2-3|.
CASSRGSYTDTQYF
TGTGCCAGCAGCCGCGGGAGTTACACAGATACGCAGTATTTT